The clone carrying this T cell receptor (beta chain) was recorded only once. Its antigen remains unidentified. These data belong to a study of cytomegalovirus exposure and HLA in healthy donors. Points from the study as a whole: It was 150 to 200 TCR beta chains that were listed as cytomegalovirus-associated. Under in vitro conditions, three CMV-associated chains were confirmed as specific for CMV antigens.

Only in-frame clones appear in the TCRdb table, and some are missing; sequencing was by immunoSEQ multiplex PCR. The sample holds tens of thousands of clones; more than 85% are singletons and the top ten take roughly 7.3%. The V end lost 3 bases, the J end lost 5 bases, and 8 bases lay between the germline ends. Germline V gene sequence: CDR1 MNHEY, CDR2 SMNVEV (reference sequence). The CDR3 runs 12 residues. The validation cohort, a group of roughly 120 subjects, included the donors and was separate from the approximately 650-subject first cohort. The chain carries TRBV27 and TRBJ2-7; the D gene is possibly TRBD1 (6 bases). This clonotype originated in a woman between 18 and 29 years old in good health and CMV-seropositive. The sequencing input was PBMCs. This CDR3 is CASSLPGDEQYF. The DNA for the CDR3 is TGTGCCAGCAGTTTGCCAGGGGACGAGCAGTACTTC.